Listed below are T cell receptor beta chains from one sample, sequenced in a study of response to subunit inactivated influenza vaccine. TCRdb recomputed calls from the RT-PCR reads with MiXCR, one row per CDR3 protein. Here the sample spans 700,000 to 800,000 distinct CDR3 sequences, 15% to 20% being singletons. The sequences come from PBMCs from blood, collected roughly 5 days after vaccination. The source of these receptors is a man aged 50-60 years who received an inactivated influenza vaccine. Each CDR3 is given with its conserved first and last residue. Each record gives: V gene, D gene, clone size, J gene, CDR3 protein, CDR3 DNA. A D gene is named only where the DNA matches it firmly. Expanded clones are given a class, and other clones once, few, many or no size at all.

>TRBV20-1|-|few|TRBJ1-2
CSARGMTSNYGYTF
TGCAGTGCTAGGGGGATGACTTCGAACTATGGCTACACCTTC
>TRBV11-2|-|-|TRBJ1-2
CASSSPGGNGYTF
TGTGCCAGCAGCTCGCCCGGGGGGAATGGCTACACCTTC
>TRBV7-2|-|many|TRBJ2-1
CASSIAPSVQEQFF
TGTGCCAGCAGCATCGCGCCTAGTGTACAGGAGCAGTTCTTC
>TRBV10-3|-|-|TRBJ2-1
CAISPRSVGNEQFF
TGTGCCATCAGCCCCCGATCCGTTGGCAATGAGCAGTTCTTC
>TRBV20-1|-|few|TRBJ2-7
CSAMGETTYEQYF
TGCAGTGCTATGGGGGAGACGACCTACGAGCAGTACTTC
>TRBV6-2/TRBV6-3|TRBD2|few|TRBJ2-7
CASSPGLADYRTTYEQYF
TGTGCCAGCAGTCCGGGACTAGCGGATTACCGTACTACCTACGAGCAGTACTTC
>TRBV6-5|-|-|TRBJ2-3
CASGQVADTQYF
TGTGCCAGCGGGCAGGTCGCAGATACGCAGTATTTT
>TRBV7-2|-|-|TRBJ2-3
CASSPERGGWADTQYF
TGTGCCAGCAGCCCAGAAAGGGGGGGTTGGGCAGATACGCAGTATTTT
>TRBV28|TRBD1|-|TRBJ2-1
CASRGTVLGEQFF
TGTGCCAGCAGGGGGACAGTTCTCGGTGAGCAGTTCTTC
>TRBV7-3|-|-|TRBJ2-3
CASSLVGGRQEDTQYF
TGTGCCAGCAGCTTGGTCGGCGGGAGACAGGAAGATACGCAGTATTTT
>TRBV12-3/TRBV12-4|-|-|TRBJ1-2
CASTPTAYNYGYTF
TGTGCCAGCACCCCGACAGCTTATAACTATGGCTACACCTTC
>TRBV3-1|-|few|TRBJ2-7
CASQNDVEQYF
TGTGCCAGCCAGAATGATGTCGAGCAGTACTTC
>TRBV29-1|-|-|TRBJ2-3
CSVDGRGPHTDTQYF
TGCAGCGTTGACGGGCGGGGGCCCCACACAGATACGCAGTATTTT
>TRBV7-9|-|many|TRBJ2-2
CASSLMNTGELFF
TGTGCCAGCAGCCTAATGAACACCGGGGAGCTGTTTTTT
>TRBV7-2|TRBD1|-|TRBJ2-1
CASSSGQGENEQFF
TGTGCCAGCAGCTCTGGACAGGGAGAGAATGAGCAGTTCTTC
>TRBV11-1|TRBD2|-|TRBJ2-1
CASSLGLAGSPVVYNEQFF
TGTGCCAGCAGCTTAGGACTAGCGGGGTCCCCGGTCGTGTACAATGAGCAGTTCTTC
>TRBV7-2|-|few|TRBJ1-4
CASSLGSAGEKLFF
TGTGCCAGCAGCTTAGGGTCAGCGGGAGAAAAACTGTTTTTT
>TRBV5-1|-|-|TRBJ2-3
CASSFSGSDTQYF
TGCGCCAGCAGCTTTTCAGGGTCAGATACGCAGTATTTT
>TRBV27|-|-|TRBJ2-5
CASSPFPGLRQETQYF
TGTGCCAGCAGTCCCTTTCCGGGGCTGAGGCAAGAGACCCAGTACTTC
>TRBV12-3/TRBV12-4|-|few|TRBJ1-1
CASSFGAGAHTEAFF
TGTGCCAGCAGTTTTGGGGCAGGGGCCCACACTGAAGCTTTCTTT
>TRBV11-2|TRBD1|few|TRBJ2-7
CASSLGAGGHEQYF
TGTGCCAGCAGCTTAGGGGCAGGGGGCCACGAGCAGTACTTC
>TRBV7-2|-|-|TRBJ2-3
CASSSGAFSTDTQYF
TGTGCCAGCAGCTCGGGGGCATTTAGCACAGATACGCAGTATTTT
>TRBV10-3|-|-|TRBJ2-3
CAISGEGTQYF
TGTGCCATCAGCGGTGAGGGTACGCAGTATTTT
>TRBV30|-|-|TRBJ2-7
CAWSGSYEQYF
TGTGCCTGGAGTGGGAGCTACGAGCAGTACTTC
>TRBV4-2|TRBD2|-|TRBJ2-4
CASSHPRLAGGDLIDKNIQYF
TGTGCCAGCAGCCACCCTAGACTAGCGGGAGGTGATTTGATCGACAAAAACATTCAGTACTTC
>TRBV11-2|TRBD2|many|TRBJ2-7
CASSLASGGTYEQYF
TGTGCCAGCAGCTTGGCTAGCGGGGGAACCTACGAGCAGTACTTC
>TRBV7-2|-|many|TRBJ2-1
CASSGKQGLRNEQFF
TGTGCCAGCAGCGGAAAACAGGGCCTAAGGAATGAGCAGTTCTTC
>TRBV4-1|-|few|TRBJ2-1
CASSQGRARINEQFF
TGCGCCAGCAGCCAAGGTCGCGCGAGGATCAATGAGCAGTTCTTC
>TRBV7-9|TRBD1|once|TRBJ1-1
CATLNQGALGGAEAFF
TGTGCCACCCTTAACCAGGGGGCCCTGGGGGGGGCTGAAGCTTTCTTT
>TRBV28|TRBD1|few|TRBJ2-5
CATEQGAWEETQYF
TGTGCCACCGAACAGGGGGCATGGGAAGAGACCCAGTACTTC
>TRBV28|-|many|TRBJ2-6
CASSLDRRSGANVLTF
TGTGCCAGCAGTTTAGACAGGCGCTCTGGGGCCAACGTCCTGACTTTC
>TRBV6-2/TRBV6-3|TRBD1|-|TRBJ2-7
CASSYRRPGQGVVAESYEQYF
TGTGCCAGCAGTTACCGCAGGCCGGGACAGGGGGTAGTAGCGGAGAGCTACGAGCAGTACTTC
>TRBV28|TRBD1|-|TRBJ2-7
CASSTGQIWQEQYF
TGTGCCAGCAGTACGGGACAGATCTGGCAGGAGCAGTACTTC
>TRBV29-1|TRBD2|-|TRBJ2-7
CSVEDLASGSYEQYF
TGCAGCGTTGAAGATCTGGCTAGCGGCTCCTACGAGCAGTACTTC
>TRBV9|-|few|TRBJ2-3
CASSVSTTSTDTQYF
TGTGCCAGCAGCGTATCCACAACCAGCACAGATACGCAGTATTTT
>TRBV12-3/TRBV12-4|TRBD2|few|TRBJ2-5
CASSQGGLAGGETQYF
TGTGCCAGCAGTCAGGGGGGACTAGCGGGGGGAGAGACCCAGTACTTC
>TRBV20-1|-|few|TRBJ1-1
CSARQGWSNTEAFF
TGCAGTGCTAGACAGGGTTGGTCGAACACTGAAGCTTTCTTT
>TRBV5-1|-|many|TRBJ2-3
CASSLRLAASTDTQYF
TGCGCCAGCAGCTTGAGGCTAGCAGCTAGCACAGATACGCAGTATTTT
>TRBV7-2|-|few|TRBJ2-3
CASTILGRDRGDTQYF
TGTGCCAGCACCATTCTGGGACGGGATCGTGGAGATACGCAGTATTTT
>TRBV6-2/TRBV6-3|-|-|TRBJ2-5
CASSWPIPSRETQYF
TGTGCCAGCAGTTGGCCCATCCCCTCCAGGGAGACCCAGTACTTC
>TRBV6-5|-|few|TRBJ2-7
CASSSLGQRSSYEQYF
TGTGCCAGCAGTTCCCTAGGACAGCGAAGCTCCTACGAGCAGTACTTC
>TRBV3-1|TRBD2|once|TRBJ2-1
CASSPRTRTSGRDEQFF
TGTGCCAGCAGCCCCAGAACCCGGACTAGCGGGAGAGATGAGCAGTTCTTC
>TRBV5-1|-|few|TRBJ2-7
CASSLVLGGSSYEQYF
TGCGCCAGCAGCTTGGTTTTAGGCGGTTCCTCCTACGAGCAGTACTTC
>TRBV9|TRBD1|many|TRBJ2-7
CASSAGTGGYEQYF
TGTGCCAGCAGCGCCGGGACAGGGGGATACGAGCAGTACTTC
>TRBV5-1|TRBD1|few|TRBJ2-7
CASSLDRPREQYF
TGCGCCAGCAGCCTGGACAGGCCGCGGGAGCAGTACTTC
>TRBV7-6|-|-|TRBJ1-6
CASSLQQSNSPLHF
TGTGCCAGCAGCTTACAACAGAGTAATTCACCCCTCCACTTT
>TRBV28|-|-|TRBJ2-2
CAPPTGELFF
TGTGCCCCACCGACCGGGGAGCTGTTTTTT
>TRBV4-1|-|few|TRBJ2-1
CASSPGQGFNEQFF
TGCGCCAGCAGCCCAGGGCAGGGGTTCAATGAGCAGTTCTTC
>TRBV20-1|TRBD1|few|TRBJ2-7
CSAPKQGASYEQYF
TGCAGTGCGCCTAAACAGGGGGCAAGCTACGAGCAGTACTTC
>TRBV4-2|-|-|TRBJ1-2
CASSPGRTGGSYTF
TGTGCCAGCAGCCCCGGAAGAACTGGGGGGAGCTACACCTTC
>TRBV5-6|-|many|TRBJ1-6
CASSLRLSGSSSNNSPLHF
TGTGCCAGCAGCTTGCGGCTGTCAGGATCAAGTAGCAATAATTCACCCCTCCACTTT